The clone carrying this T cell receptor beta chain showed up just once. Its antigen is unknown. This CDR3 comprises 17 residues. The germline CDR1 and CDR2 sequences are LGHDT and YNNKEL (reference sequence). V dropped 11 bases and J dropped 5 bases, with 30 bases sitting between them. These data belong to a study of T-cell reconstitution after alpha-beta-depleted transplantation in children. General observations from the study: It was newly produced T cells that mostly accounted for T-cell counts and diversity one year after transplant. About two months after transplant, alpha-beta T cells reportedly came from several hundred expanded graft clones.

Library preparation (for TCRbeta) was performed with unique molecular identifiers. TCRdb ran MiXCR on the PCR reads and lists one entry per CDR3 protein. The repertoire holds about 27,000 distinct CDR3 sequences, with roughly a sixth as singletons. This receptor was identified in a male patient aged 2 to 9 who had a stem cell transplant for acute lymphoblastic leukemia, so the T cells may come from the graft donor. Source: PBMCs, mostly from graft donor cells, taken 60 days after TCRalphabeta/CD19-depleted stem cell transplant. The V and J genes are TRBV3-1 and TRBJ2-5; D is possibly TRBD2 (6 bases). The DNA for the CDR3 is TGTGCCTCCAGCCAAGGAATTGCGGGAACCTCAGAGGAGACCCAGTACTTC. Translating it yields CASSQGIAGTSEETQYF.